The T cell receptor beta chain described here comes from a study of T cells in Graves' hyperthyroidism and ophthalmopathy. Findings and limits, study-wide: Blood also showed most of the thyroid clonotypes that were expanded above 0.001.

Amplified regions were TCR beta CDR3 sequences from RNA transcripts. HTBI primers drove first-round RT-PCR of the TCR CDR3. TCRdb called the multiplex PCR reads again in MiXCR, with one record for every CDR3 protein. Counted here are 45,000 to 50,000 distinct CDR3 sequences, roughly 49% occurring once; the ten biggest clones make up roughly a third. In the case of this clonotype: What it binds is not known.

Germline V gives CDR1 MNHEY, CDR2 SMNVEV (reference sequence). V was clipped by 5 bases and J by 2 bases, with 15 bases between them. The CDR3 length is 16 residues. The sample taken for sequencing was peripheral blood or thyroid tissue (not recorded which). The V and J genes are TRBV27 and TRBJ2-2; D could derive from TRBD1 or TRBD2 (6 bases each). This clonotype was obtained from a woman between 45 and 60 years old with Graves' hyperthyroidism. The CDR3 bases are TGTGCCAGCAGTAGATTACGGGGGACAAACACCGGGGAGCTGTTTTTT. It encodes CASSRLRGTNTGELFF.